One sample yielded the 5 T cell receptor beta chains listed below, sequenced in a study of cytomegalovirus exposure and HLA in healthy donors. PCR primers comprised 60 Vbeta and 13 Jbeta primers. Some clones are missing from TCRdb's copy, which holds only in-frame ones; the method was immunoSEQ multiplex PCR. The sample has approximately 160,000 clones, 64% seen once. Source material: PBMCs. The receptors were sampled from a woman in her thirties in good health and CMV-seropositive.

The chain couples TRBV25-1 to TRBJ1-2; unclear D gene. This CDR3 is built from 13 residues. The V and J ends lost 6 bases and 10 bases respectively, with 18 bases between them. The V gene's germline CDR1 is MGHDK and CDR2 SYGVNS. The CDR3 here is CASRTTSALVYTF. The CDR3 DNA is TGTGCCAGCAGGACAACTAGCGCGTTGGTCTACACCTTC.

This CDR3 reads CASSTVDGNYGYTF. CDR3 DNA sequence: TGTGCCAGCAGTACTGTAGACGGGAACTATGGCTACACCTTC. V is TRBV6-5 and J is TRBJ1-2; D gene unclear. This CDR3 has 14 amino acids. The V end lost 5 bases, the J end lost 2 bases, and 12 bases lay between the germline ends. Germline loops: CDR1 MNHEY, CDR2 SVGAGI.

The chain has TRBV6-4 and TRBJ2-3; D not certain. The germline gives CDR1 MRHNA, CDR2 SNTAGT. CDR3 length: 14 residues. Trimming pared 9 bases from V and 6 bases from J, leaving 19 bases between. The CDR3 loop is CARNSQVRPDTQYF. DNA of the CDR3: TGTGCCAGAAATAGCCAAGTTCGTCCCGATACGCAGTATTTT.

V usage is TRBV28 and J usage is TRBJ2-1; 8 bases agree with TRBD2. There are 15 residues in the CDR3. Germline lookup yields CDR1 MDHEN and CDR2 SYDVKM. The junction had 5 bases not matched to a gene; V was cut back by 4 bases and J by 3 bases. This CDR3 is CASSSGGGNYNEQFF. CDR3 sequence (DNA): TGTGCCAGCAGTTCGGGAGGGGGAAACTACAATGAGCAGTTCTTC.

The chain combines TRBV10-3 with TRBJ2-2; D may be TRBD2 (7 bases). Germline V gene sequence: CDR1 ENHRY, CDR2 SYGVKD. The germline V and J ends were trimmed by 2 bases and 3 bases, with 13 bases remaining between them. The CDR3 runs 16 residues. CDR3 sequence reads: CAISEPGGQDTGELFF. CDR3 in DNA: TGTGCCATCAGTGAGCCGGGGGGACAAGACACCGGGGAGCTGTTTTTT.